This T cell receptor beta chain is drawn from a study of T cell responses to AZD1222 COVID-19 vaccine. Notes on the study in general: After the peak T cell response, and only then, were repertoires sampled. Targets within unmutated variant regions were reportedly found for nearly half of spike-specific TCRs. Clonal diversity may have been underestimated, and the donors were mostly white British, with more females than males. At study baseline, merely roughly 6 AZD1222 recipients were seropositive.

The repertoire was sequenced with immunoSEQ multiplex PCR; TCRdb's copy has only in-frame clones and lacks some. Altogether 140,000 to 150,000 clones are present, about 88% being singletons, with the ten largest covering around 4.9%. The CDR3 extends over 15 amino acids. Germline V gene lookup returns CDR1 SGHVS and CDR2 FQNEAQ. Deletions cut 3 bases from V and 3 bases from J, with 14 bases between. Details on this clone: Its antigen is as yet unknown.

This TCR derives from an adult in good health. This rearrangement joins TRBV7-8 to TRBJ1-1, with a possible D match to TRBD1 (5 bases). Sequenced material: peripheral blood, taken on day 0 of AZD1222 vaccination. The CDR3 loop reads CASSLSPGKDTEAFF. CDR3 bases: TGTGCCAGCAGCTTGTCGCCAGGGAAGGACACTGAAGCTTTCTTT. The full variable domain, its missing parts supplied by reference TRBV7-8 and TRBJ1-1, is GAGVSQSPRYKVAKRGQDVALRCDPISGHVSLFWYQQALGQGPEFLTYFQNEAQLDKSGLPSDRFFAERPEGSVSTLKIQRTQQEDSAVYLCASSLSPGKDTEAFFGQGTRLTVV.